The clone carrying this TCR beta chain was seen at least ten times. No antigen is known for it. These data come from a study of cytomegalovirus exposure and HLA in healthy donors. Regarding the study as a whole: Evidence from a later analysis indicated that most CMV-associated TCR beta chains looked HLA-restricted. Across all donors, roughly uniform sequencing depth was an assumption of the presence/absence analyses.

Trimming took 4 bases from V and 5 from J, leaving 14 bases between them. Germline CDR1 reads MNHNS; CDR2 reads SASEGT. The CDR3 is 14 residues long. PCR used 60 Vbeta primers and 13 Jbeta primers. Profiling relied on immunoSEQ multiplex PCR, and the TCRdb table lists in-frame clones only, not all of them. This table holds about 130,000 clones, under 12% found once. The sequencing sample was made of PBMCs. This sequence originates from a woman aged 18-29 years in good health and CMV-seropositive. The chain couples TRBV6-1 to TRBJ1-2; D gene unclear. In DNA, the CDR3 is TGTGCCAGCAGTGGTACCGGGGAGGTGTATGGCTACACCTTC. It translates to CASSGTGEVYGYTF.